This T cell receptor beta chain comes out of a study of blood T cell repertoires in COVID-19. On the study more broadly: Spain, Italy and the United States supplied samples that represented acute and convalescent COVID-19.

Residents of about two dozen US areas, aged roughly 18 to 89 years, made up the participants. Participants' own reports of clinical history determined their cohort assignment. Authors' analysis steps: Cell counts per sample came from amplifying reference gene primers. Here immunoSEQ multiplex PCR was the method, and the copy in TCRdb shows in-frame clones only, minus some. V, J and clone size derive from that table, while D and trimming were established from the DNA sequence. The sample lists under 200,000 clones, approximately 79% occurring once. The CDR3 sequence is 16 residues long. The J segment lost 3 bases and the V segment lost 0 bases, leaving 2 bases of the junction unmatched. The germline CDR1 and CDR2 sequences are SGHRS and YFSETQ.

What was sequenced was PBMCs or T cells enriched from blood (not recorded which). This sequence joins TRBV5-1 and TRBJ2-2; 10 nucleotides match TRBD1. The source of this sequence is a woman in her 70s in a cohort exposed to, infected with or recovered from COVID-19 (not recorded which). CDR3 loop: CASSLGGQGYTGELFF. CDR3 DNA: TGCGCCAGCAGCTTGGGGGGACAGGGGTACACCGGGGAGCTGTTTTTT.